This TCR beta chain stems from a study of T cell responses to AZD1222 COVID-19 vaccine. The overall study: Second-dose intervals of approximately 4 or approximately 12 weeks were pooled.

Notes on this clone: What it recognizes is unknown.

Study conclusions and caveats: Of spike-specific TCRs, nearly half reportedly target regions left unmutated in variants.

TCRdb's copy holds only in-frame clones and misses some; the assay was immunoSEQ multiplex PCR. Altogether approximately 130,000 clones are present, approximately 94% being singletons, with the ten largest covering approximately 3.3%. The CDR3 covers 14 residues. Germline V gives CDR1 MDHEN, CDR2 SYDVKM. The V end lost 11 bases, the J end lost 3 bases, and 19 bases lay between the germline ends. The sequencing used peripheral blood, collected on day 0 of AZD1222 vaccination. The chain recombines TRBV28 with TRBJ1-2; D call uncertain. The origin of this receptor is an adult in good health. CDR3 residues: CAASPIADYYGYTF. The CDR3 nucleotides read TGTGCCGCAAGTCCCATAGCGGACTACTATGGCTACACCTTC.